The sequence of this TCR beta chain was determined in a study of neoadjuvant anti-PD-1 for oral cavity cancer (dated by TCRdb to the early 2020s). A note on the overall study: Before curative-intent surgical resection, most patients were given three to four biweekly doses of nivolumab at 3 mg/kg. There were 11 to 13 patients in the parent correlative cohort, and the response rate was roughly 34%. Under RECIST 1.1, patients with complete response, partial response or stable disease were classed as responders, and patients with progression were classed as non-responders. A fourth nivolumab dose was given around day 43 to patients without progression, and definitive surgical resection was performed in those patients on days 50-56. Paper-wide results and their limitations: Higher pretreatment blood TCRbeta clonality and lower post-treatment tumor TCRbeta clonality were correlated with higher pretreatment blood Treg/Th17 ratios. Within PBMCs, T cell clonality (Gini index) was significantly higher in non-responders than responders after neoadjuvant nivolumab. The TCR analyses had only a few patients in each response group, and the authors called for validation in larger cohorts.

A remark on this clone: Its antigen is unknown. No base quality values were provided; no much bigger clone lies one nucleotide off.

For deep sequencing, each PBMC sample was run in six replicates, with libraries mostly built from 400 to 550 ng of input genomic DNA. TCRbeta libraries were prepared with the immunoSEQ hsTCRbeta kit according to the manufacturer's instructions. An Illumina NovaSeq 6000 S4 flow cell was used to sequence the final libraries, which had first been combined to 3 nM. Per the authors' processing: The immunoSEQ Analyzer was used for raw data preprocessing and quality control. The analysis was restricted to productive rearrangements, with each unique CDR3 amino acid sequence defining a clonotype. Repertoire clonality was estimated as the Gini-Simpson index, which was computed with the R package tcR. Student's t test was used to compare Gini indices, and Pearson correlation was used to assess associations with tumor size change. Here the immuneACCESS table is served through TCRdb, limited to in-frame sequences with V and J called. Missing clones are a known gap in these copies; in checked studies unresolved V genes cover under half, and the rest lacks a known reason. That table furnishes V, J and clone size, whereas the DNA furnished D and trimming. The sample profile shows about 72,000 clones; around 88% of them were found once. Roughly 3.4% of the sample is in the top ten clones.

V was cut back by 7 bases and J by 0 bases, leaving a gap of 16 bases between them. CDR1 and CDR2 are drawn from the germline V gene: MDHEN, SYDVKM. From the cysteine up to the phenylalanine, the CDR3 has a length of 15 residues. Solely the CDR3 DNA is kept, with 45 bases framed from the first base. The time point label, read with the paper, signifies: before neoadjuvant nivolumab. The patients had newly diagnosed stage II-IVA oral cavity squamous cell carcinoma and had not received any prior systemic or radiation treatment. The cohort was made up of patients with locally advanced, HPV-negative oral cavity squamous cell carcinoma. Peripheral blood mononuclear cells were analyzed directly and were not maintained or expanded in culture. The samples were drawn from a longitudinal correlative study tied to a single-arm phase II trial testing neoadjuvant nivolumab in oral cavity squamous cell carcinoma. Subject-matched pre- and post-treatment PBMCs and tumors from three responders and three non-responders were subjected to genomic DNA-based TCRbeta sequencing. Peripheral blood mononuclear cells were collected before nivolumab treatment and were collected again after treatment, at the time of surgery. The Maxwell RSC DNA from Cells kit was used to isolate genomic DNA from PBMCs.

Recombination connected TRBV28 to TRBJ2-7, with the D gene uncertain. This receptor was obtained from a person aged 40 to 85 with oral cavity squamous cell carcinoma. The source material was PBMCs, sampled before nivolumab (anti-PD-1) treatment. The CDR3 reads CASTLRQAFSYEQYF. The nucleotide sequence is given as TGTGCCAGCACCCTGCGTCAGGCTTTCTCCTACGAGCAGTACTTC.